Each of the 8 T cell receptor beta chains below was sequenced from the same sample in a study of cytomegalovirus exposure and HLA in healthy donors. The PCR had 60 Vbeta and 13 Jbeta primers. The data were produced by immunoSEQ multiplex PCR, yet TCRdb's version contains in-frame clones alone and is incomplete. The sample lists about 120,000 clones, over 70% seen once, with 8% to 9% in the top ten. The specimen was PBMCs. The receptors originated from a female donor in good health and CMV-seropositive.

V usage is TRBV2 and J usage is TRBJ1-4, with a weak D call TRBD1 (6 bases). The CDR3 covers 15 residues. Germline lookup yields CDR1 SNHLY and CDR2 FYNNEI. Trimming stripped 7 bases from V and 10 bases from J, with 22 bases between. The CDR3 DNA sequence: TGTGCCAGCATAATTGGACAGATCGGTAACGGAAAACTGTTTTTT. This encodes CASIIGQIGNGKLFF.

The chain employs TRBV19 and TRBJ1-5; tentatively, D is TRBD1 (6 bases). This CDR3 has 14 residues. The germline gives CDR1 LNHDA, CDR2 SQIVND (reference sequence). Trimming stripped 5 bases from V and 5 bases from J, with 13 bases between. The CDR3 spells CASSPTGSDQPQHF. The CDR3 DNA sequence: TGTGCCAGTAGTCCAACAGGGAGTGATCAGCCCCAGCATTTT. Full variable domain (remainder filled in from reference TRBV19 and TRBJ1-5): DGGITQSPKYLFRKEGQNVTLSCEQNLNHDAMYWYRQDPGQGLRLIYYSQIVNDFQKGDIAEGYSVSREKKESFPLTVTSAQKNPTAFYLCASSPTGSDQPQHFGDGTRLSIL.

The chain recombines TRBV14 with TRBJ1-3, with 8 bases identical to TRBD1. The CDR3 runs 14 residues. Germline assignment: CDR1 SGHDN and CDR2 FVKESK. The V gene end was trimmed by 4 bases and the J gene end by 8 bases; junction bases not matched to a gene: 7. The CDR3 DNA reads as TGTGCCAGCAGCCCTGGGGACAGGCGTCACACCATATATTTT. It translates to CASSPGDRRHTIYF.

The chain uses TRBV4-1 and TRBJ1-1; tentatively, D is TRBD1 (6 bases). There are 13 residues in the CDR3. Looked up from germline, CDR1 is MGHRA and CDR2 is YSYEKL. Trimming shortened V by 4 bases and J by 2 bases, and 8 bases separated the two germline ends. CDR3 loop: CASSPGHNTEAFF. CDR3 DNA sequence: TGCGCCAGCAGCCCGGGACATAACACTGAAGCTTTCTTT.

V usage is TRBV2 and J usage is TRBJ1-5; 9 bases agree with TRBD1. Germline values: CDR1 SNHLY, CDR2 FYNNEI. The CDR3 is made up of 14 amino acids. V trimming: 8 bases; J trimming: 7 bases; junction bases outside the gene matches: 9. Here the CDR3 DNA reads TGTGCCAGCGCAGGTACAGGGGGCTTGCAGCCCCAGCATTTT. This gives the protein CASAGTGGLQPQHF. The full variable domain, with the rest looked up from reference TRBV2 and TRBJ1-5, is EPEVTQTPSHQVTQMGQEVILRCVPISNHLYFYWYRQILGQKVEFLVSFYNNEISEKSEIFDDQFSVERPDGSNFTLKIRSTKLEDSAMYFCASAGTGGLQPQHFGDGTRLSIL.

The rearrangement links TRBV15 to TRBJ1-1; possibly TRBD1 for D (5 bases). Trimming removed 3 bases at V and 3 bases at J, with 11 bases between. Germline values: CDR1 LNHNV, CDR2 YYDKDF (reference sequence). The CDR3 is 14 residues long. In DNA form, the CDR3 reads TGTGCCACCAGCAGCGGGGACTATGACACTGAAGCTTTCTTT. Encoded protein: CATSSGDYDTEAFF. Full variable domain (remainder filled in from reference TRBV15 and TRBJ1-1): DAMVIQNPRYQVTQFGKPVTLSCSQTLNHNVMYWYQQKSSQAPKLLFHYYDKDFNNEADTPDNFQSRRPNTSFCFLDIRSPGLGDTAMYLCATSSGDYDTEAFFGQGTRLTVV.

This clone was picked up a small number of times. The J gene is TRBJ2-1, the V gene TRBV19, with a possible D match to TRBD2 (7 bases). The germline gives CDR1 LNHDA, CDR2 SQIVND (reference sequence). The CDR3 loop spans 15 amino acids. Trimming removed 3 bases from V and 4 bases from J, with 13 bases in between. The chain's CDR3 is CASSMREGGYNEQFF. The CDR3 DNA reads TGTGCCAGTAGTATGAGGGAGGGGGGATACAATGAGCAGTTCTTC.

The chain is built from TRBV11-2 and TRBJ2-1, with 11 bases that match TRBD1. Germline V gives CDR1 SGHAT, CDR2 FQNNGV. The CDR3 runs to 13 residues. Unmatched junction bases numbered 1, after V lost 6 bases and J lost 6 bases. The CDR3 loop is CASRGTGGNEQFF. The CDR3, as DNA: TGTGCCAGCAGGGGGACAGGGGGCAATGAGCAGTTCTTC.